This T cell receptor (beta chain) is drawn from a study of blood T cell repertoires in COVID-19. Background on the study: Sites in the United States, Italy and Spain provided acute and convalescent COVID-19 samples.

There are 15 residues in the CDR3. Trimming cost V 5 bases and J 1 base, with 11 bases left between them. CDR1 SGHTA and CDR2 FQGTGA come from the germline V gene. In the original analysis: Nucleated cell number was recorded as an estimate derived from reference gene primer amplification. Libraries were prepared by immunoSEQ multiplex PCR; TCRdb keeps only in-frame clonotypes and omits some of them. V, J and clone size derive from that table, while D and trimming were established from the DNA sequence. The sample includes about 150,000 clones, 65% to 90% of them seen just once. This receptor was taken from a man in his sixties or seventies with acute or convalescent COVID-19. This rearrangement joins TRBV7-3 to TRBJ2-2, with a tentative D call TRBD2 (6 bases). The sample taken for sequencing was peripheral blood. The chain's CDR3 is CASSRDSGNTGELFF. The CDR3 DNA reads TGTGCCAGCAGCCGGGACTCCGGGAACACCGGGGAGCTGTTTTTT.